These T cell receptor beta chains were read from a single sample in a study of post-analysis software for immune sequencing data. TCRdb re-called the PCR reads through MiXCR, storing one row per CDR3 protein. This repertoire shows approximately 660,000 distinct CDR3 sequences, around 60% found once; its top ten account for around 10%. Sequenced material: blood. The receptors were sampled from a girl aged 2 to 10 with multiple sclerosis. CDR3s include the opening cysteine and the closing phenylalanine or tryptophan. A D gene is named only where the DNA matches it firmly. Size is stated for part of the rows, as once, few or many counts, or as a class when the clone is expanded.

>18|TRBV5-1|TRBJ2-3|-|-
CASTSGFGGDDSTDTQYF
TGCGCCAGCACCTCTGGTTTCGGAGGTGATGATAGCACAGATACGCAGTATTTT
>15|TRBV20-1|TRBJ2-5|-|-
CSANDASGDQETQYF
TGCAGTGCCAACGACGCTTCAGGGGACCAAGAGACCCAGTACTTC
>12|TRBV29-1|TRBJ1-4|TRBD1|-
CSVDRGNEKLFF
TGCAGCGTTGACAGGGGGAATGAAAAACTGTTTTTT
>11|TRBV25-1|TRBJ2-7|-|-
CASSVTGTQYF
TGTGCCAGCAGTGTCACGGGCACCCAGTACTTC
>14|TRBV12-3/TRBV12-4|TRBJ2-1|-|few
CASSFPWAPFAPFF
TGTGCCAGCAGTTTCCCCTGGGCCCCCTTCGCGCCGTTCTTC
>16|TRBV11-2|TRBJ2-3|TRBD2|-
CASSLGASGRPDTQYF
TGTGCCAGCAGCTTAGGTGCTAGCGGGAGACCAGATACGCAGTATTTT
>13|TRBV5-6|TRBJ2-3|-|-
CASSSGLTDTQYF
TGTGCCAGCAGCTCGGGGCTCACAGATACGCAGTATTTT
>17|TRBV28|TRBJ2-1|-|few
CASSFISREIGYNEQFF
TGTGCCAGCAGTTTCATTTCCCGGGAGATCGGTTACAATGAGCAGTTCTTC
>15|TRBV27|TRBJ2-1|TRBD2|many
CASSLGLAGLNEQFF
TGTGCCAGCAGTTTGGGACTAGCGGGACTCAATGAGCAGTTCTTC
>15|TRBV20-1|TRBJ2-1|-|once
CSARDSPSFYNEQFF
TGCAGTGCTAGAGATTCACCGAGTTTCTACAATGAGCAGTTCTTC
>15|TRBV9|TRBJ2-1|TRBD2|-
CASSVVAGGPDEQFF
TGTGCCAGCAGCGTAGTAGCGGGAGGGCCCGATGAGCAGTTCTTC
>17|TRBV25-1|TRBJ2-3|TRBD1|-
CASSARRQGRSTDTQYF
TGTGCCAGCAGTGCCCGGAGACAGGGGAGGTCGACAGATACGCAGTATTTT
>15|TRBV7-2|TRBJ2-3|-|-
CASSLATALIDTQYF
TGTGCCAGCAGCTTAGCCACAGCATTAATAGATACGCAGTATTTT
>13|TRBV10-3|TRBJ2-7|TRBD2|-
CAISGLAGEEQYF
TGTGCCATCAGTGGGCTAGCGGGAGAGGAGCAGTACTTC
>16|TRBV6-6|TRBJ2-1|TRBD1|-
CASSPMTGAPYNEQFF
TGTGCCAGCAGTCCTATGACAGGGGCGCCCTACAATGAGCAGTTCTTC
>13|TRBV12-3/TRBV12-4|TRBJ2-5|TRBD1|-
CASRGGVTKTQYF
TGTGCCAGCAGAGGGGGCGTGACAAAGACCCAGTACTTC
>11|TRBV7-9|TRBJ1-2|-|-
CASSLAAGYTF
TGTGCCAGCAGCTTGGCAGCAGGCTACACCTTC
>11|TRBV29-1|TRBJ1-4|-|few
CGWLTNEKLFF
TGCGGGTGGCTCACTAATGAAAAACTGTTTTTT
>16|TRBV5-1|TRBJ1-1|-|once
CASSLDGGLGNTEAFF
TGCGCCAGCAGCTTGGATGGGGGCTTAGGGAACACTGAAGCTTTCTTT
>15|TRBV11-2|TRBJ2-5|TRBD2|-
CASSEVSGTKETQYF
TGTGCCAGCAGCGAGGTATCCGGGACTAAAGAGACCCAGTACTTC
>15|TRBV20-1|TRBJ2-3|-|-
CSAGGQALSTDTQYF
TGCAGTGCTGGGGGACAAGCTCTTAGCACAGATACGCAGTATTTT
>13|TRBV29-1|TRBJ1-2|TRBD1|few
CSANGQVETGYTF
TGCAGCGCCAATGGACAGGTTGAAACTGGCTACACCTTC
>14|TRBV13|TRBJ2-4|-|-
CASSFNRERREQYF
TGTGCCAGCAGCTTTAATCGGGAACGACGGGAGCAGTACTTC
>14|TRBV5-1|TRBJ2-7|-|few
CASSLSGARDEQYF
TGCGCCAGCAGCTTGTCAGGCGCCAGGGACGAGCAGTACTTC
>14|TRBV4-3|TRBJ1-6|-|-
CASSQERDRGTLHF
TGCGCCAGCAGCCAAGAAAGGGATAGGGGAACCCTCCACTTT
>11|TRBV10-3|TRBJ1-2|-|-
CAIRRTYGYTF
TGTGCCATCAGACGGACCTATGGCTACACCTTC
>12|TRBV10-3|TRBJ2-4|TRBD1|-
CAIQGDDYKQYF
TGTGCCATCCAGGGGGACGATTACAAGCAGTACTTC
>16|TRBV20-1|TRBJ2-4|TRBD2|-
CSAGLGGGPPGNIQYF
TGCAGTGCGGGACTGGGCGGGGGGCCCCCCGGAAACATTCAGTACTTC
>13|TRBV6-2/TRBV6-3|TRBJ1-1|-|few
CASSYDTGTPAFF
TGTGCCAGCAGTTACGATACAGGCACCCCAGCTTTCTTT
>13|TRBV5-1|TRBJ2-5|TRBD1|-
CAGRQGLRETQYF
TGCGCCGGCAGACAGGGTTTGAGAGAGACCCAGTACTTC
>14|TRBV9|TRBJ1-2|-|-
CASSVSGFGYGYTF
TGTGCCAGCAGCGTCTCAGGGTTCGGCTATGGCTACACCTTC
>12|TRBV10-3|TRBJ2-1|TRBD1|-
CATLTGRNEQFF
TGTGCCACCTTGACAGGGCGGAATGAGCAGTTCTTC
>16|TRBV7-2|TRBJ2-7|TRBD2|few
CASSLSGAGGFDEQYF
TGTGCCAGCAGCTTAAGCGGGGCGGGGGGGTTCGACGAGCAGTACTTC
>13|TRBV15|TRBJ2-4|-|-
CATSRVAKNIQYF
TGTGCCACCAGCAGGGTGGCCAAAAACATTCAGTACTTC
>14|TRBV7-2|TRBJ1-2|-|few
CASSLAGQIYGYTF
TGTGCCAGCAGCTTAGCCGGTCAGATATATGGCTACACCTTC